The 31 T cell receptor beta chains listed next were all sequenced from one sample in a study of shared clonotypes between healthy human individuals. Sequencing was performed with immunoSEQ multiplex PCR; in TCRdb, only in-frame clones are kept and a portion is missing. The profile shows nearly 2 million clones, approximately 94% of them singletons. The naive CD8 population came from CD45RO-negative cells selected for CCR7, without terminally differentiated effector memory CD45RA+ cells. The sample comprised naive CD8+ T cells sorted from blood. The receptors come from a man between 18 and 29 years old in good health.

The chain is built from TRBV11-2 and TRBJ2-2, with 8 bases aligning to TRBD1. Germline V gene data show CDR1 as SGHAT and CDR2 as FQNNGV. The CDR3 has 15 amino acids. The V and J ends lost 5 bases and 2 bases, in that order; junction bases with no gene match: 4. CDR3 sequence reads: CASSLGQANTGELFF. DNA for the CDR3: TGTGCCAGCAGCCTGGGACAGGCCAACACCGGGGAGCTGTTTTTT.

In this sample, this clone turned up once. The chain uses TRBV5-1 and TRBJ2-7; 8 bases agree with TRBD2. With 7 bases clipped from V and 0 bases from J, the junction kept 15 bases outside the gene matches. The length of the CDR3 is 17 residues. The germline gives CDR1 SGHRS, CDR2 YFSETQ. CDR3 sequence reads: CASQTLSGGADSYEQYF. In DNA, the CDR3 is TGCGCCAGCCAAACCCTCTCCGGGGGGGCGGACTCCTACGAGCAGTACTTC.

V gene TRBV2 combines with J gene TRBJ2-1; 8 bases agree with TRBD2. With 6 bases clipped from V and 7 bases from J, the junction kept 8 bases outside the gene matches. Germline loops: CDR1 SNHLY, CDR2 FYNNEI. This CDR3 has 14 residues. CDR3 DNA sequence: TGTGCCAGCAGCGACGGGGGGGCGTTGAATGAGCAGTTCTTC. It is translated as CASSDGGALNEQFF.

V is TRBV5-1 and J is TRBJ2-7, with D unresolved. This CDR3 comprises 8 residues. The germline gives CDR1 SGHRS, CDR2 YFSETQ. V lost 4 bases and J lost 10, with 3 bases in between. This CDR3 reads CASSPQYF. The CDR3 region has the DNA TGCGCCAGCAGCCCCCAGTACTTC.

The count of this clone is one. The chain joins TRBV6-5 to TRBJ1-2; D ambiguous. This CDR3 has 16 amino acids. V was shortened by 0 bases and J by 8 bases, with 19 bases between the two germline ends. The V gene's germline CDR1 is MNHEY and CDR2 SVGAGI. CDR3 sequence: CASSYSHVRELGGYTF. CDR3 nucleotide sequence: TGTGCCAGCAGTTACTCGCATGTGAGAGAACTTGGAGGCTACACCTTC.

Comments on this clone: Other DNA sequences within the sample encode an identical CDR3. The chain joins TRBV7-6 to TRBJ2-1; D gene unclear. Trimming left V 1 base short and J 1 base short, with 11 bases between. The V gene's germline CDR1 is SGHVS and CDR2 FNYEAQ. The CDR3 contains 16 residues. CDR3 loop: CASSLGAGSSYNEQFF. CDR3 sequence (DNA): TGTGCCAGCAGCTTAGGGGCCGGCAGTTCCTACAATGAGCAGTTCTTC.

Remarks on this clone: The sample holds other DNA sequences that translate to the same CDR3. V and J are TRBV27 and TRBJ2-1; D is ambiguous. CDR1 MNHEY and CDR2 SMNVEV come from the germline V gene (reference sequence). V lost 5 bases, J lost 4 bases, and 9 bases lay in between. This CDR3 contains 13 residues. The CDR3 reads CASSLDSYNEQFF. CDR3 in DNA: TGTGCCAGCAGTCTTGACTCGTACAATGAGCAGTTCTTC.

As for this clone: This same CDR3 is encoded by further DNA sequences in the sample. The V call is TRBV19, the J call TRBJ1-1; D is unclear. Trimming pared 9 bases from V and 0 bases from J, leaving 11 bases between. Germline V lookup: CDR1 LNHDA, CDR2 SQIVND (reference sequence). The CDR3 has 13 residues. The CDR3: CASLGNMNTEAFF. The CDR3 DNA reads TGTGCCAGCCTAGGGAATATGAACACTGAAGCTTTCTTT.

V gene TRBV30 combines with J gene TRBJ2-7; 9 nucleotides line up with TRBD2. CDR3 length equals 13 residues. CDR1 and CDR2 from the germline V gene are GTSNPN and SVGIG (reference sequence). The J segment lost 7 bases and the V segment lost 2 bases, leaving 6 bases of the junction unmatched. CDR3 in DNA: TGTGCCTGGAGTCAAGTGAGCGGGGGGGAGCAGTACTTC. Translated, it gives CAWSQVSGGEQYF.

The gene calls are TRBV30 and TRBJ2-7; weak D call: TRBD1 (6 bases). The V and J ends lost 5 bases and 3 bases respectively, with 14 bases between them. The CDR3 runs 13 residues. Germline CDR1 and CDR2: GTSNPN and SVGIG (reference sequence). The CDR3 sequence: CAWAIDRYYEQYF. In DNA form, the CDR3 reads TGTGCCTGGGCGATTGACAGGTACTACGAGCAGTACTTC.

The J gene is TRBJ2-7, the V gene TRBV7-2, with 13 bases aligning to TRBD2. The ends lost 5 bases at V and 2 bases at J; junction bases unmatched: 3. This CDR3 is built from 15 residues. Germline CDR1 is SGHTA and CDR2 is FQGNSA. CDR3 amino acids: CASSRGLAGAYEQYF. In nucleotides, the CDR3 is TGTGCCAGCAGCCGTGGACTAGCGGGAGCCTACGAGCAGTACTTC.

The table lists this clone with a count of one. The chain couples TRBV27 to TRBJ2-7; D ambiguous. Germline CDR1 is MNHEY and CDR2 is SMNVEV (reference sequence). The CDR3 consists of 13 residues. The V gene lost 3 bases and the J gene lost 1 base, with 7 bases spanning the gap. The DNA for the CDR3 is TGTGCCAGCAGTTTCCAGCAGTCCTACGAGCAGTACTTC. This gives the protein CASSFQQSYEQYF.

The chain uses TRBV5-4 and TRBJ2-7, with D perhaps being TRBD1 or TRBD2 (7 bases each). Germline CDR1 and CDR2: SGHNT and YYREEE (reference sequence). The CDR3 totals 15 residues. Deletions cut 1 base from V and 3 bases from J, with 14 bases between. The CDR3 DNA is TGTGCCAGCAGCTTGAAGTCAGGGGGGGACTACGAGCAGTACTTC. Its protein product is CASSLKSGGDYEQYF. The variable domain in full, completed from reference TRBV5-4 and TRBJ2-7, reads ETGVTQSPTHLIKTRGQQVTLRCSSQSGHNTVSWYQQALGQGPQFIFQYYREEENGRGNFPPRFSGLQFPNYSSELNVNALELDDSALYLCASSLKSGGDYEQYFGPGTRLTVT.

V gene TRBV5-4 combines with J gene TRBJ1-2; 8 bases are a match to TRBD1. Germline V lookup: CDR1 SGHNT, CDR2 YYREEE (reference sequence). The CDR3 is 13 residues long. The junction had 4 bases not matched to a gene; V was cut back by 5 bases and J by 4 bases. As DNA, the CDR3 is TGTGCCAGCAGGGCAGGGGGCGGCTATGGCTACACCTTC. This gives the protein CASRAGGGYGYTF.

The gene calls are TRBV11-2 and TRBJ2-3, with unresolved D. The V end lost 4 bases, the J end lost 5 bases, and 10 bases lay between the germline ends. The germline V gene has CDR1 SGHAT and CDR2 FQNNGV. The length of the CDR3 is 13 residues. CDR3 nucleotides: TGTGCCAGCAGCTCCCCCCCCGTAGATACGCAGTATTTT. Protein sequence: CASSSPPVDTQYF.

V is TRBV4-1 and J is TRBJ2-2; TRBD1 aligns across 8 bases. Per germline, CDR1 MGHRA and CDR2 YSYEKL. This CDR3 has 15 amino acids. The ends lost 5 bases at V and 7 bases at J; junction bases unmatched: 9. The CDR3 region has the DNA TGCGCCAGCAGCTACGACAGGGGAGTAAGCGGGGAGCTGTTTTTT. Translated: CASSYDRGVSGELFF.

V is TRBV5-4 and J is TRBJ1-2, with D perhaps matching TRBD1 (6 bases). The CDR3 sequence is 16 residues long. Germline CDR1 is SGHNT and CDR2 is YYREEE (reference sequence). With 0 bases removed from V and 3 bases from J, the gap between germline ends came to 15 bases. CDR3 nucleotide sequence: TGTGCCAGCAGCTTGGAAGAGAACAGGGCGGACTATGGCTACACCTTC. It is translated as CASSLEENRADYGYTF.

The V gene is TRBV7-2, the J gene TRBJ1-1; 7 bases match TRBD1. Losses at the gene ends were 0 bases for V and 0 bases for J; bases not matched to a gene: 4. The CDR3 runs to 16 residues. The germline CDR1 and CDR2 sequences are SGHTA and FQGNSA. CDR3 protein: CASSLALQGLNTEAFF. Written as DNA, the CDR3 is TGTGCCAGCAGCTTAGCGCTACAGGGGTTGAACACTGAAGCTTTCTTT.

The chain carries TRBV5-6 and TRBJ2-7; D gene uncertain. The germline V and J ends were trimmed by 0 bases and 0 bases, with 10 bases remaining between them. The germline V gene has CDR1 SGHDT and CDR2 YYEEEE. This CDR3 has 15 residues. In DNA form, the CDR3 reads TGTGCCAGCAGCTTGGCGTCAGCGTACTCCTACGAGCAGTACTTC. Its translation is CASSLASAYSYEQYF.

The rearrangement uses TRBV27 and TRBJ1-1, with 7 bases aligning to TRBD1. Germline V gene sequence: CDR1 MNHEY, CDR2 SMNVEV (reference sequence). This CDR3 contains 15 residues. The J segment lost 4 bases and the V segment lost 2 bases, leaving 7 bases of the junction unmatched. In DNA form, the CDR3 reads TGTGCCAGCAGTTTAACAGGGGCCCTTGGCACTGAAGCTTTCTTT. It encodes CASSLTGALGTEAFF.

This clone was picked up one time. V usage is TRBV5-5 and J usage is TRBJ2-7; 11 nucleotides align to TRBD1. V was pared by 4 bases and J by 3 bases, with 9 bases of the junction left unmatched. This CDR3 has 16 residues. From germline, CDR1 is SGHKS and CDR2 YYEKEE (reference sequence). CDR3: CASSGGQGADFYEQYF. The CDR3 DNA is TGTGCCAGCAGCGGTGGACAGGGGGCAGACTTCTACGAGCAGTACTTC.

The chain employs TRBV7-9 and TRBJ2-7; the D gene could be TRBD1 or TRBD2 (5 bases each). This CDR3 is 16 amino acids long. V was shortened by 5 bases and J by 0 bases, with 17 bases between the two germline ends. CDR1 is SEHNR, CDR2 FQNEAQ, per germline (reference sequence). As DNA, the CDR3 is TGTGCCAGCAGCCCTACCTCGGGGACCTTCTCCTACGAGCAGTACTTC. It encodes CASSPTSGTFSYEQYF.

The J gene is TRBJ2-5, the V gene TRBV7-9, with 13 bases lining up with TRBD2. V trimming: 5 bases; J trimming: 2 bases; junction bases outside the gene matches: 14. This CDR3 has 19 amino acids. Germline V gene sequence: CDR1 SEHNR, CDR2 FQNEAQ (reference sequence). The CDR3 region is CASSVGGLAGEGRQETQYF. In nucleotides, the CDR3 is TGTGCCAGCAGCGTGGGCGGACTAGCGGGAGAAGGGCGGCAAGAGACCCAGTACTTC.

The chain couples TRBV7-2 to TRBJ2-7; D gene uncertain. Germline V gives CDR1 SGHTA, CDR2 FQGNSA. Between the trimmed V and J ends, which lost 4 bases and 3 bases, there was a span of 10 bases. The CDR3 totals 13 residues. CDR3: CASSSTRYYEQYF. DNA of the CDR3: TGTGCCAGCAGCTCGACACGATACTACGAGCAGTACTTC.

This sequence joins TRBV9 and TRBJ2-3; tentatively, D is TRBD1 (8 bases). The CDR3 has 14 residues. V lost 3 bases and J 4 bases, leaving 12 bases between the germline ends. Germline V gene sequence: CDR1 SGDLS, CDR2 YYNGEE. As DNA, the CDR3 is TGTGCCAGCAGCGACAGGGGGGGATCAGATACGCAGTATTTT. Protein sequence: CASSDRGGSDTQYF.

The chain links TRBV15 to TRBJ2-7; D is possibly TRBD2 (6 bases). Germline V CDR1 and CDR2: LNHNV, YYDKDF (reference sequence). The CDR3 runs 13 residues. V lost 4 bases, J lost 1 base, and 8 bases lay in between. The CDR3 loop reads CATSIGGSYEQYF. The CDR3 DNA reads as TGTGCCACCAGCATCGGGGGTTCCTACGAGCAGTACTTC. Looking up the rest from reference TRBV15 and TRBJ2-7 gives the full variable domain: DAMVIQNPRYQVTQFGKPVTLSCSQTLNHNVMYWYQQKSSQAPKLLFHYYDKDFNNEADTPDNFQSRRPNTSFCFLDIRSPGLGDTAMYLCATSIGGSYEQYFGPGTRLTVT.

This clone was recorded once. V usage is TRBV19 and J usage is TRBJ2-1; D might be TRBD2 (5 bases). Germline CDR1 and CDR2: LNHDA and SQIVND (reference sequence). The CDR3 has 13 residues. With 6 bases removed from V and 6 bases from J, the gap between germline ends came to 12 bases. The CDR3 region is CASSPSRSNEQFF. The DNA of the CDR3 is TGTGCCAGTAGCCCTAGCCGGAGCAATGAGCAGTTCTTC.

The chain uses TRBV7-9 and TRBJ1-2; D perhaps matches TRBD1 (5 bases). The CDR3 is 12 amino acids. Per the germline V gene, CDR1 is SEHNR and CDR2 is FQNEAQ (reference sequence). Trimming removed 10 bases at V and 10 bases at J, with 19 bases between. The CDR3, as DNA: TGTGCCACCTCGGCGGGGACCCCCGACTACACCTTC. This sequence encodes CATSAGTPDYTF.

V is TRBV27 and J is TRBJ2-7; 8 positions match TRBD1. The CDR3 spans 17 residues. V shed 5 bases, J shed 3 bases, and the junction held 15 bases outside the gene matches. Germline assignment: CDR1 MNHEY and CDR2 SMNVEV (reference sequence). CDR3 nucleotide sequence: TGTGCCAGCAGTGACCAACTCCCCGGGACAGGCGGCTACGAGCAGTACTTC. As protein: CASSDQLPGTGGYEQYF.

The chain uses TRBV9 and TRBJ2-5, with 8 bases that match TRBD1. Germline-derived CDR1 and CDR2 are SGDLS and YYNGEE. CDR3 size: 16 residues. The J segment lost 4 bases and the V segment lost 4 bases, leaving 12 bases of the junction unmatched. CDR3 region: CASSPRTGIVAETQYF. The CDR3 bases are TGTGCCAGCAGCCCTCGGACAGGGATAGTCGCAGAGACCCAGTACTTC.

As DNA, the CDR3 is TGCAGCGTTGAAGATCCGCCGGGATCCGGGGAGCTGTTTTTT. Translation gives CSVEDPPGSGELFF. The rearrangement uses TRBV29-1 and TRBJ2-2, with a possible D match to TRBD2 (5 bases). CDR1 is SQVTM and CDR2 is ANQGSEA in the germline V gene. V gave up 0 bases and J gave up 6 bases, with 11 bases separating them. The CDR3 contains 14 residues.